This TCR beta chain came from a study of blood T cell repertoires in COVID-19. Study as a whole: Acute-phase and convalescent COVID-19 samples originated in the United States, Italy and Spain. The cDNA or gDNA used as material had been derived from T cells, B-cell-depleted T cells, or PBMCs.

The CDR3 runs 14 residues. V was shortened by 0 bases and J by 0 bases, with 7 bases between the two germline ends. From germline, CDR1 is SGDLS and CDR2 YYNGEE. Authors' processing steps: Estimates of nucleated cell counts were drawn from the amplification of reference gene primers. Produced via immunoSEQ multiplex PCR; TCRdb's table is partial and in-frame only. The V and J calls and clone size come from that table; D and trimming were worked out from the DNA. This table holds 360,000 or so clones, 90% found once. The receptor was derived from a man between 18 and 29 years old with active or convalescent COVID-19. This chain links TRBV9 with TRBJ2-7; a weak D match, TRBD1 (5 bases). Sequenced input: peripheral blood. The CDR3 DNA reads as TGTGCCAGCAGCGTAGCAGACAGCTCCTACGAGCAGTACTTC. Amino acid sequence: CASSVADSSYEQYF.